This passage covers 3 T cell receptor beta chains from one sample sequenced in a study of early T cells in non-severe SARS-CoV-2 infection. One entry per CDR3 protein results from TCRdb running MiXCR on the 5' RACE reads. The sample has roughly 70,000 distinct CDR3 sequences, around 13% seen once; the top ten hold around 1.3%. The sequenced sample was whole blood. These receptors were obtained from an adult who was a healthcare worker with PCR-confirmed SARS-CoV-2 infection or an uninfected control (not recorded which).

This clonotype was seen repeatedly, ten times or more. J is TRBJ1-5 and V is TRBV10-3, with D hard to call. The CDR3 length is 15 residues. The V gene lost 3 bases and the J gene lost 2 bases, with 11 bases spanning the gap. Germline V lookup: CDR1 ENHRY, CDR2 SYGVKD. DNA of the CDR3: TGTGCCATCAGTGATATTTGGGAAGGCAATCAGCCCCAGCATTTT. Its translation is CAISDIWEGNQPQHF.

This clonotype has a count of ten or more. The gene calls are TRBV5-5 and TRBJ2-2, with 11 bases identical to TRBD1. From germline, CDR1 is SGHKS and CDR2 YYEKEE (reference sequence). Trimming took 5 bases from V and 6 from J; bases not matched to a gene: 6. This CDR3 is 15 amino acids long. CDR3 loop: CASRRPGQGAGELFF. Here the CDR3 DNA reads TGTGCCAGCAGGCGCCCGGGACAGGGGGCCGGGGAGCTGTTTTTT.

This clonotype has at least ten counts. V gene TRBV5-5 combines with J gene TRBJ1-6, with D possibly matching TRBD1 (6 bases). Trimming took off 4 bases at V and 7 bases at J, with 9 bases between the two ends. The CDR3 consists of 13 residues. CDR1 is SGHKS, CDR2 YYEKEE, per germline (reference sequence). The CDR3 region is CASSLQGNSPLHF. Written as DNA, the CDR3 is TGTGCCAGCAGCCTACAGGGAAATTCACCCCTCCACTTT.